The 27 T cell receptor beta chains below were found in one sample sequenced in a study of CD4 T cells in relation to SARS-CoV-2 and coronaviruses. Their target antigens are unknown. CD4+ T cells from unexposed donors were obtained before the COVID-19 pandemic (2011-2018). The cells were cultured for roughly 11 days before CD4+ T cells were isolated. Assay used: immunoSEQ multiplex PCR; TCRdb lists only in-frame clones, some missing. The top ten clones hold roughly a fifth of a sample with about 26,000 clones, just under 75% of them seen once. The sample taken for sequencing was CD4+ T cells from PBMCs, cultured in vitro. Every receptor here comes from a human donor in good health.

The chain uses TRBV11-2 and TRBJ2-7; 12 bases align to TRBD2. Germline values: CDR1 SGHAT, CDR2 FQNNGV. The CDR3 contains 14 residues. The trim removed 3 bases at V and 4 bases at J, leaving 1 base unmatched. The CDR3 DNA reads TGTGCCAGCAGCTTGACTAGCGGGAGTTACGAGCAGTACTTC. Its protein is CASSLTSGSYEQYF. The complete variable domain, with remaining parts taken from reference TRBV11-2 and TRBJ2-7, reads EAGVAQSPRYKIIEKRQSVAFWCNPISGHATLYWYQQILGQGPKLLIQFQNNGVVDDSQLPKDRFSAERLKGVDSTLKIQPAKLEDSAVYLCASSLTSGSYEQYFGPGTRLTVT.

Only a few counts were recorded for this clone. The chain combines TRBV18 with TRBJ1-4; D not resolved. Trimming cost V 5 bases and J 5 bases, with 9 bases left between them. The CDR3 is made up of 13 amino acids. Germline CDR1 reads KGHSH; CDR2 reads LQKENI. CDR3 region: CASSWGVNEKLFF. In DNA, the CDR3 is TGTGCCAGCTCATGGGGTGTGAATGAAAAACTGTTTTTT.

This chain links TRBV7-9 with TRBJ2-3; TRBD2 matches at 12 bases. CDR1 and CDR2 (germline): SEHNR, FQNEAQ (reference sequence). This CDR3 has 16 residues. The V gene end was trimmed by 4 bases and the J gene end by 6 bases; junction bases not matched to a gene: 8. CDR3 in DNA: TGTGCCAGCAGCTCCCTAGCGGGAGGGCCCGGGGATACGCAGTATTTT. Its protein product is CASSSLAGGPGDTQYF. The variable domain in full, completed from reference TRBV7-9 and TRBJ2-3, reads DTGVSQNPRHKITKRGQNVTFRCDPISEHNRLYWYRQTLGQGPEFLTYFQNEAQLEKSRLLSDRFSAERPKGSFSTLEIQRTEQGDSAMYLCASSSLAGGPGDTQYFGPGTRLTVL.

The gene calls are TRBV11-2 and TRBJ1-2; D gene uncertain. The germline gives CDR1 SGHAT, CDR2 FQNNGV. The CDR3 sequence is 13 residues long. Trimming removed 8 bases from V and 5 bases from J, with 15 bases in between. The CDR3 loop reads CASVVSEGYGYTF. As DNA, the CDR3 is TGTGCCAGCGTTGTCAGTGAAGGGTATGGCTACACCTTC. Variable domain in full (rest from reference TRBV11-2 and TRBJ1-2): EAGVAQSPRYKIIEKRQSVAFWCNPISGHATLYWYQQILGQGPKLLIQFQNNGVVDDSQLPKDRFSAERLKGVDSTLKIQPAKLEDSAVYLCASVVSEGYGYTFGSGTRLTVV.

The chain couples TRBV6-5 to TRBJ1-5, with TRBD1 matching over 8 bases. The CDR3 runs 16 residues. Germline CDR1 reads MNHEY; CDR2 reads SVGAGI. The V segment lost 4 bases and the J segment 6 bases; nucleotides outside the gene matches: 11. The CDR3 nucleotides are TGTGCCAGCAGTTCACGACCCACAGGGGGGAGTCAGCCCCAGCATTTT. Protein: CASSSRPTGGSQPQHF.

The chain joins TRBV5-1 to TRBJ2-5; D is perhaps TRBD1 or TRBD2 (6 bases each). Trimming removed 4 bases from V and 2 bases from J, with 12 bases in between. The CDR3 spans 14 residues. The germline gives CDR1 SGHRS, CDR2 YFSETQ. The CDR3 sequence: CASSQGTQQETQYF. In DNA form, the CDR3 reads TGCGCCAGCAGCCAGGGGACTCAACAAGAGACCCAGTACTTC.

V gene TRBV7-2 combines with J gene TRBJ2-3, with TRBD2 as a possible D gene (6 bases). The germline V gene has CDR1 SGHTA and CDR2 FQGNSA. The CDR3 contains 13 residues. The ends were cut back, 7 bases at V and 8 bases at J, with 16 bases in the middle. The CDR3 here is CASTSSMGGTQYF. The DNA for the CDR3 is TGTGCCAGCACCTCCTCCATGGGGGGTACGCAGTATTTT.

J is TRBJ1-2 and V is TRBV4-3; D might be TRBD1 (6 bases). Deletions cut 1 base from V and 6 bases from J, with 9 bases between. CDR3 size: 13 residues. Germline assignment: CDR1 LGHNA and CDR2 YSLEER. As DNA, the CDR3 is TGCGCCAGCAGCCAAGGACAGGAGCATGGCTACACCTTC. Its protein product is CASSQGQEHGYTF.

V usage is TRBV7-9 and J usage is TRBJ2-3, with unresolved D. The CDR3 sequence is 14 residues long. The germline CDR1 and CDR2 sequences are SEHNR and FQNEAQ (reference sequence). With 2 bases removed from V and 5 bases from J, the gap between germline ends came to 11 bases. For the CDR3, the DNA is TGTGCCAGCAGCTTAACCCTTTCAGGAGATACGCAGTATTTT. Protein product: CASSLTLSGDTQYF. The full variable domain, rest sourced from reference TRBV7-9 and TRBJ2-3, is DTGVSQNPRHKITKRGQNVTFRCDPISEHNRLYWYRQTLGQGPEFLTYFQNEAQLEKSRLLSDRFSAERPKGSFSTLEIQRTEQGDSAMYLCASSLTLSGDTQYFGPGTRLTVL.

CDR3 sequence (DNA): TGTGCCAGCAGCCGGGACAGGGGTACAGATACGCAGTATTTT. This encodes CASSRDRGTDTQYF. The chain links TRBV11-1 to TRBJ2-3; 10 bases map to TRBD1. Trimming at V came to 5 bases and at J to 3 bases, leaving 2 bases not matched to a gene. This CDR3 has 14 residues. In germline, CDR1 is SGHAT, CDR2 FQDESV (reference sequence).

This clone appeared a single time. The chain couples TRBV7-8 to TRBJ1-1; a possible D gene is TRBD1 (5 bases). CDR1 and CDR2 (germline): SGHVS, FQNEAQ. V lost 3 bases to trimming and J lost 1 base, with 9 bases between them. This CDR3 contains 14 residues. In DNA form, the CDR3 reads TGTGCCAGCAGCTTGAGGCAGGGGAACACTGAAGCTTTCTTT. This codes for CASSLRQGNTEAFF.

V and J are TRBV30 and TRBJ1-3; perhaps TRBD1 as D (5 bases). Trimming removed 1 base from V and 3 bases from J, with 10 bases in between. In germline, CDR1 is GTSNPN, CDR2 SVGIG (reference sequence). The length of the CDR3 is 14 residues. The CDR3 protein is CAWSGRGGGNTIYF. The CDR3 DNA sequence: TGTGCCTGGAGTGGTAGGGGCGGTGGAAACACCATATATTTT. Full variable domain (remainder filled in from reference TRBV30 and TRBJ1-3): SQTIHQWPATLVQPVGSPLSLECTVEGTSNPNLYWYRQAAGRGLQLLFYSVGIGQISSEVPQNLSASRPQDRQFILSSKKLLLSDSGFYLCAWSGRGGGNTIYFGEGSWLTVV.

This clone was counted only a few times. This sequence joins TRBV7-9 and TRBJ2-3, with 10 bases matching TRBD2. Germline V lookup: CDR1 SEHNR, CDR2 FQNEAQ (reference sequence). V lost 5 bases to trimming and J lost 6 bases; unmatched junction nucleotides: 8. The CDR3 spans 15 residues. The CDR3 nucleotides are TGTGCCAGCAGCCCCGATAGCGGGGGGTGGGATACGCAGTATTTT. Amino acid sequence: CASSPDSGGWDTQYF.

CDR3 protein: CASNELAGLADTQYF. Here the CDR3 DNA reads TGTGCCAGCAACGAACTAGCGGGGTTGGCAGATACGCAGTATTTT. This sequence joins TRBV2 and TRBJ2-3; 10 bases map to TRBD2. V lost 7 bases and J lost 4; bases outside the gene matches: 8. Germline CDR1 SNHLY, CDR2 FYNNEI. There are 15 residues in the CDR3.

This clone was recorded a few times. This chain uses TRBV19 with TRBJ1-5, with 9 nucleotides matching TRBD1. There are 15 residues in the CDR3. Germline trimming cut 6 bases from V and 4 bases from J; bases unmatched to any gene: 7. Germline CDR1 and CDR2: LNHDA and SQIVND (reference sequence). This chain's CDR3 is CASRQWGQGNQPQHF. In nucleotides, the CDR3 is TGTGCCAGTAGGCAATGGGGACAGGGAAATCAGCCCCAGCATTTT.

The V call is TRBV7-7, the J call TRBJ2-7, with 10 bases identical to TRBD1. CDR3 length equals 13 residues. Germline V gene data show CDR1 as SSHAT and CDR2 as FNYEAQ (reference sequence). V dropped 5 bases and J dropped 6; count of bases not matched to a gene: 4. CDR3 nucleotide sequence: TGTGCCAGCAGCCGGACAGGGGGTGGCGAGCAGTACTTC. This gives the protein CASSRTGGGEQYF.

The CDR3 bases are TGCAGCGTCCGGCGGTGGGACAGGCAGACTCAACGCTCCTACAATGAGCAGTTCTTC. Translated: CSVRRWDRQTQRSYNEQFF. V is TRBV29-1 and J is TRBJ2-1, with TRBD1 matching 8 bases. Germline CDR1 SQVTM, CDR2 ANQGSEA. V dropped 6 bases and J dropped 0; count of bases not matched to a gene: 19. The CDR3 has 19 amino acids.

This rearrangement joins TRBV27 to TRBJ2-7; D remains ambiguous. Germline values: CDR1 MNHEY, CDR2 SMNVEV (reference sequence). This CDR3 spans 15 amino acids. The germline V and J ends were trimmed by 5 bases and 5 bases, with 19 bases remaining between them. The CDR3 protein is CASSPLAGHRDEQYF. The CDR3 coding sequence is TGTGCCAGCAGTCCCTTGGCAGGCCATCGGGACGAGCAGTACTTC.

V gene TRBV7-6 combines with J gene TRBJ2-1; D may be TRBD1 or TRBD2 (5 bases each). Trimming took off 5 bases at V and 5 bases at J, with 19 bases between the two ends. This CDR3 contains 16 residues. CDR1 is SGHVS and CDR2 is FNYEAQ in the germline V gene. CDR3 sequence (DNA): TGTGCCAGCAGCAATACCGGGACCCCGTCCCACAATGAGCAGTTCTTC. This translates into CASSNTGTPSHNEQFF.

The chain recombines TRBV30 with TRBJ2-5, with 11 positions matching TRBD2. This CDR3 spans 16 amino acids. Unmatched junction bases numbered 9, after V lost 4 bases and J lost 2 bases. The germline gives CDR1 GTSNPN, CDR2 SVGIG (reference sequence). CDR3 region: CAWNLAGGPIQETQYF. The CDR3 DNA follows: TGTGCCTGGAATCTAGCGGGAGGACCAATACAAGAGACCCAGTACTTC.

In nucleotides, the CDR3 is TGTGCCAGCAGCAAGCGGCCAGGGGCGAACACTGAAGCTTTCTTT. Translation gives CASSKRPGANTEAFF. The chain has TRBV11-3 and TRBJ1-1; tentative D call: TRBD1 (6 bases). The length of the CDR3 is 15 residues. V lost 5 bases to trimming and J lost 1 base, with 14 bases between them. From germline, CDR1 is SGHNT and CDR2 YENEEA.

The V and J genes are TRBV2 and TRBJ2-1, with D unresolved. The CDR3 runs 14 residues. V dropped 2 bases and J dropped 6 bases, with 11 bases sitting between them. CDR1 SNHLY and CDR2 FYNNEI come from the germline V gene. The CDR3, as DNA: TGTGCCAGCAGTGAATGGTTTGACCTCAATGAGCAGTTCTTC. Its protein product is CASSEWFDLNEQFF.

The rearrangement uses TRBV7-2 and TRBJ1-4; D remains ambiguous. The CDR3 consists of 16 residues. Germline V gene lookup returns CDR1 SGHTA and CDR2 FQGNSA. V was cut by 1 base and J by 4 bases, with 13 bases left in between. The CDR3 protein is CASSLVSRGLNEKLFF. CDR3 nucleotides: TGTGCCAGCAGCTTAGTATCTAGAGGACTTAATGAAAAACTGTTTTTT.

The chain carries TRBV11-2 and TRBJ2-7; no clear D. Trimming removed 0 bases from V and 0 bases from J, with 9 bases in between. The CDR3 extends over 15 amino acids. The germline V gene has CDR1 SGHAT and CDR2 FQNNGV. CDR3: CASSLEPQSSYEQYF. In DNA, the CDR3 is TGTGCCAGCAGCTTAGAGCCTCAGAGCTCCTACGAGCAGTACTTC.

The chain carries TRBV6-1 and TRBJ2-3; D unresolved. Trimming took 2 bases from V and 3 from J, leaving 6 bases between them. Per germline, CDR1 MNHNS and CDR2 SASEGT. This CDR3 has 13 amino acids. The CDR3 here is CASSEWGTDTQYF. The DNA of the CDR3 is TGTGCCAGCAGTGAATGGGGAACAGATACGCAGTATTTT.

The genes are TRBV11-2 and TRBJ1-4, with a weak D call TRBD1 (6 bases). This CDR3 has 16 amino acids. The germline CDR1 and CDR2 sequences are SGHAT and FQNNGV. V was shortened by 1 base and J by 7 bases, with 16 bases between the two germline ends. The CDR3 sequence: CASSLAGRGSSEKLFF. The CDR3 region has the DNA TGTGCCAGCAGCTTAGCTGGGAGGGGGTCTTCTGAAAAACTGTTTTTT.

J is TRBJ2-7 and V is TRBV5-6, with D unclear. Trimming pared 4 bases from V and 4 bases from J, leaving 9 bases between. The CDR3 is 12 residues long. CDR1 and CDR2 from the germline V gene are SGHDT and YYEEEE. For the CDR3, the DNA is TGTGCCAGCAGCCAGCATGGGTACGAGCAGTACTTC. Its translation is CASSQHGYEQYF. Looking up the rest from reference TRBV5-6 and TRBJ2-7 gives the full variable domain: DAGVTQSPTHLIKTRGQQVTLRCSPKSGHDTVSWYQQALGQGPQFIFQYYEEEERQRGNFPDRFSGHQFPNYSSELNVNALLLGDSALYLCASSQHGYEQYFGPGTRLTVT.